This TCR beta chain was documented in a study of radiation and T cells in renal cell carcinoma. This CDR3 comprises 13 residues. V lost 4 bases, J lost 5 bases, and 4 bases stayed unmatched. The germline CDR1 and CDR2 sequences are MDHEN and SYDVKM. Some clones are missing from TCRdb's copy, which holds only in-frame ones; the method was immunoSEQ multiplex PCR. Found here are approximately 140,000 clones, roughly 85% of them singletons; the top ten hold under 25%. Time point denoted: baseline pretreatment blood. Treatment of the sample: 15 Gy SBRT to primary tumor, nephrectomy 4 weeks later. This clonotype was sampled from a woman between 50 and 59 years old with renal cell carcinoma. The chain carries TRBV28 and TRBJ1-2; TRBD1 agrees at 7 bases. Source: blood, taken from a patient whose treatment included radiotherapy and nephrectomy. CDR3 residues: CASSSDRAYGYTF. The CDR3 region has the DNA TGTGCCAGCAGTTCCGACAGGGCTTATGGCTACACCTTC.